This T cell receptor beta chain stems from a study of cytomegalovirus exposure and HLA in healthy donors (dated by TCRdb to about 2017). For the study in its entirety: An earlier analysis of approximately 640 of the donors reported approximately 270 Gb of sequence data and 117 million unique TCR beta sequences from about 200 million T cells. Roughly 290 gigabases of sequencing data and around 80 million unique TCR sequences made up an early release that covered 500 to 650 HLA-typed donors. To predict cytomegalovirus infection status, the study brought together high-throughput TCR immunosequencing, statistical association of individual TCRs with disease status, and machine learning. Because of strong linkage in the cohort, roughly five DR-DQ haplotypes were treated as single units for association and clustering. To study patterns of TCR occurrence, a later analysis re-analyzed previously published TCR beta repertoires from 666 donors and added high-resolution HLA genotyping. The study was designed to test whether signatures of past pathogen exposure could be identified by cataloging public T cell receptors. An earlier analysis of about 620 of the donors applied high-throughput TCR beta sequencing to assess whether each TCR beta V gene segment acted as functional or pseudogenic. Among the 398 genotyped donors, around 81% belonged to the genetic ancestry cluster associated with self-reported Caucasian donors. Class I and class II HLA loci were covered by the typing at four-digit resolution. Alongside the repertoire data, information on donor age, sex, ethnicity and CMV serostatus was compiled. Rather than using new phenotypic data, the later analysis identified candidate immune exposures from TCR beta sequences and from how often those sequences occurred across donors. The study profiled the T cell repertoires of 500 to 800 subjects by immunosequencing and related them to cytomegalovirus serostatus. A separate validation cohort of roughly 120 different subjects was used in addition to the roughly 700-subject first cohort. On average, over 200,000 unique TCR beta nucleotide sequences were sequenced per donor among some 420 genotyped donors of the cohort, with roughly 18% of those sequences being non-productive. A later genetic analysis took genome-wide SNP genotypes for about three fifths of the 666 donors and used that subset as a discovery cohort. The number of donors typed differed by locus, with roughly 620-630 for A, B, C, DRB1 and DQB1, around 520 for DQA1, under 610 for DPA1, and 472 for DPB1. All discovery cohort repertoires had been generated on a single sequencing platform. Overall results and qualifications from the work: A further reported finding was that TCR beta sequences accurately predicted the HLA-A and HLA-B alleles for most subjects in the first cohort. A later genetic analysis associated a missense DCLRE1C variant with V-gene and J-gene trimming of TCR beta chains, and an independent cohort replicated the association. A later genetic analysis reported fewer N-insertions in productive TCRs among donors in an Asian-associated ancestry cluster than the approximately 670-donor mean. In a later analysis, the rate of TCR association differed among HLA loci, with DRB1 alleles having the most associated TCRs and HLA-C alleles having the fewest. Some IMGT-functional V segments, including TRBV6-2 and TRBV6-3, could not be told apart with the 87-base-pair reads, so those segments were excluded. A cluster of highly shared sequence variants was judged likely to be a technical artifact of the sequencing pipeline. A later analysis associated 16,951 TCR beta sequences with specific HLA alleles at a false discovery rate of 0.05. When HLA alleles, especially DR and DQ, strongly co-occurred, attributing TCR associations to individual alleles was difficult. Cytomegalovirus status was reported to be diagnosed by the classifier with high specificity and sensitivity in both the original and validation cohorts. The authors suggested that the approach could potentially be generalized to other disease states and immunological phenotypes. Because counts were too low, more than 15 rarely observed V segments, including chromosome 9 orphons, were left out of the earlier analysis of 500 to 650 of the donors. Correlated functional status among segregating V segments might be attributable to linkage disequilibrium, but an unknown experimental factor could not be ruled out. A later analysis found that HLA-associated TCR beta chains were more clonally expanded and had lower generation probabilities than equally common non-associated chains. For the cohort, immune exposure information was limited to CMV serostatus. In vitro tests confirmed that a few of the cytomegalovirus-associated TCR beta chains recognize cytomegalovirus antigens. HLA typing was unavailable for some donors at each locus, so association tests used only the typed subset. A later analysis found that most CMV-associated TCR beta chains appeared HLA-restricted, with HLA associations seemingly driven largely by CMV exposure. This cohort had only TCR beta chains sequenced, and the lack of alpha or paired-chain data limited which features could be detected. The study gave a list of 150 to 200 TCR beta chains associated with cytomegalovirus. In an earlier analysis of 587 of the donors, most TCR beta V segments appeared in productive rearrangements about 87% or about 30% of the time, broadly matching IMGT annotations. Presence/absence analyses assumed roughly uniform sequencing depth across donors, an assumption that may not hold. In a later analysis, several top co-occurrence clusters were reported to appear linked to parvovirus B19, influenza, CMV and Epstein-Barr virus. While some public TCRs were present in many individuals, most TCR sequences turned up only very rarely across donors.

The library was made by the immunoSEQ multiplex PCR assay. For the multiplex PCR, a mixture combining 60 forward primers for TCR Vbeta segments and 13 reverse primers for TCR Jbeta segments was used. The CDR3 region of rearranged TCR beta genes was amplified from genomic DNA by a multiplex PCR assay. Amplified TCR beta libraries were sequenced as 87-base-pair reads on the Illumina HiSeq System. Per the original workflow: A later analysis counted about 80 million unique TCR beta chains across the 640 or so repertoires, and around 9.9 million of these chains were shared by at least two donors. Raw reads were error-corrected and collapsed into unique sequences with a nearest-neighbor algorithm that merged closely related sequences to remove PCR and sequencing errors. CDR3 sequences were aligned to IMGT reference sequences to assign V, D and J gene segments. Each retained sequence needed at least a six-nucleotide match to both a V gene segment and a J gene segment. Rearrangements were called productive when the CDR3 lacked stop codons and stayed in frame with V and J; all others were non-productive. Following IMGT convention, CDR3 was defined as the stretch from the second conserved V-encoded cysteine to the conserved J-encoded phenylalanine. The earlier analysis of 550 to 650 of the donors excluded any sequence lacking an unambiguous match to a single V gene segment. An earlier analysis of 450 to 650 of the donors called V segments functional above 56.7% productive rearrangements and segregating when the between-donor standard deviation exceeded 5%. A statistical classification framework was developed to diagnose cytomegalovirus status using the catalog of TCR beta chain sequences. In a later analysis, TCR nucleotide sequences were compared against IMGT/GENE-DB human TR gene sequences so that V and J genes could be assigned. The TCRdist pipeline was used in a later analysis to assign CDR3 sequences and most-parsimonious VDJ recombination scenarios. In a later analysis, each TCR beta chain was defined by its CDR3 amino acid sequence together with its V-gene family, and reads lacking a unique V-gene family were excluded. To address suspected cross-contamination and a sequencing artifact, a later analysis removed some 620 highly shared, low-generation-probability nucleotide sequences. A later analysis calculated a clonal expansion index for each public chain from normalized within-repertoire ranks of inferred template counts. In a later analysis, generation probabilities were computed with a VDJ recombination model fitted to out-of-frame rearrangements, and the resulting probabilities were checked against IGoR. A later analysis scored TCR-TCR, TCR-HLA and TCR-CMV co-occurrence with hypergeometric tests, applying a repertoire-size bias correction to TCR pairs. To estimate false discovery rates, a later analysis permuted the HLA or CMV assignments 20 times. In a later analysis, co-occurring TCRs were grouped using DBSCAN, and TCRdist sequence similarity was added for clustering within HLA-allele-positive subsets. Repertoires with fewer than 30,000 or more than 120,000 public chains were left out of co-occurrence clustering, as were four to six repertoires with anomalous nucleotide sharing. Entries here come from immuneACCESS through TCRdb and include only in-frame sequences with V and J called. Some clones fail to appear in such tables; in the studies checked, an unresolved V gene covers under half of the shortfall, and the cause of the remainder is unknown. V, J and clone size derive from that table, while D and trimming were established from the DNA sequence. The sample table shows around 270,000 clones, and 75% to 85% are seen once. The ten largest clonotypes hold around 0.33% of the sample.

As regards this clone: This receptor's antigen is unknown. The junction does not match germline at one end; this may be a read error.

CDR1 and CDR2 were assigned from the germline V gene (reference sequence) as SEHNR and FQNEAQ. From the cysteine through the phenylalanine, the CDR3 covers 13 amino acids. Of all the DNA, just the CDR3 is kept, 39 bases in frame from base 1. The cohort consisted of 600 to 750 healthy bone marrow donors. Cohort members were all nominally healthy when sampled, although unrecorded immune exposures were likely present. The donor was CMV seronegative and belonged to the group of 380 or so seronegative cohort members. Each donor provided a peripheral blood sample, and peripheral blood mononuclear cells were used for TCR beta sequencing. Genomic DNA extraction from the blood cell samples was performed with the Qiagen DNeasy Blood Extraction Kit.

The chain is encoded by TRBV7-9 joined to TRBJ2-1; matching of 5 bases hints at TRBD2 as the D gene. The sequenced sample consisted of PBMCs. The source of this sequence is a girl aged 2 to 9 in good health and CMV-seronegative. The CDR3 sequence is CSSSARGTNEQFF. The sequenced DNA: TGTTCCAGCAGCGCCCGGGGAACAAACGAGCAGTTCTTC.